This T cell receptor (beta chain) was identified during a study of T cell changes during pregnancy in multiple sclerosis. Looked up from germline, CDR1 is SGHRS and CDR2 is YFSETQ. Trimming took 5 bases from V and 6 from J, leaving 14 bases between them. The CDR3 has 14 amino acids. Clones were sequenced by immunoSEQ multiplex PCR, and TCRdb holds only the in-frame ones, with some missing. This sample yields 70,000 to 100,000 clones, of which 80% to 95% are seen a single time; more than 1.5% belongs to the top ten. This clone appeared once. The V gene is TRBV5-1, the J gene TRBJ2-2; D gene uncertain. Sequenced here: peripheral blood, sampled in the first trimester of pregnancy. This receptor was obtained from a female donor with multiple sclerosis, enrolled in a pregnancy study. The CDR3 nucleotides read TGCGCCAGCAGTCCCGATACTGGGCCCGGGGAGCTGTTTTTT. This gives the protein CASSPDTGPGELFF. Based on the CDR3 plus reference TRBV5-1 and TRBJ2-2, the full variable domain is KAGVTQTPRYLIKTRGQQVTLSCSPISGHRSVSWYQQTPGQGLQFLFEYFSETQRNKGNFPGRFSGRQFSNSRSEMNVSTLELGDSALYLCASSPDTGPGELFFGEGSRLTVL.